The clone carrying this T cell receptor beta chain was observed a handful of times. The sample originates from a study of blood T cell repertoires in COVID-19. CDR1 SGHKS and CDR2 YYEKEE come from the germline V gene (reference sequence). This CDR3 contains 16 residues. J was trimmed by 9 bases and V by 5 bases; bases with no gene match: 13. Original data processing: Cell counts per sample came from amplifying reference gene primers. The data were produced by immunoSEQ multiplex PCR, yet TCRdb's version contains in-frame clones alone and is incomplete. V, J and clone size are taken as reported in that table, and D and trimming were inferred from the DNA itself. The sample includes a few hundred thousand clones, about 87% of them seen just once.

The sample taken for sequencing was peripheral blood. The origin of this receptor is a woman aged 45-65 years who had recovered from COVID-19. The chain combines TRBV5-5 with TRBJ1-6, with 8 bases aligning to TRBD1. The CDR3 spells CASSYGGTGLLSPLHF. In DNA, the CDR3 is TGTGCCAGCAGTTACGGGGGGACAGGCCTACTTTCACCCCTCCACTTT.